Following are 28 T cell receptor beta chains from one sample sequenced in a study of identical twins. TCRdb reanalysed the 5' RACE reads using MiXCR and keeps one entry per CDR3 protein. This sample has hundreds of thousands of distinct CDR3 sequences, with 21% found just once. The sample was also reused in another study, on T cells expressing NK-cell markers.

The sequenced sample was PBMCs. All receptors derive from a young woman in good health.

The gene calls are TRBV12-3 or TRBV12-4 and TRBJ2-5; the D call may be TRBD1 or TRBD2 (5 bases each). CDR3 length equals 15 residues. V dropped 6 bases and J dropped 10 bases, with 24 bases sitting between them. The DNA for the CDR3 is TGTGCCAGCAGGGGGGACGTTTTTGAGTCTATGGACCAGTACTTC. This translates into CASRGDVFESMDQYF.

This clonotype was observed a few times. J is TRBJ2-1 and V is TRBV12-3 or TRBV12-4; D is unclear. V dropped 11 bases and J dropped 0 bases, with 11 bases sitting between them. This CDR3 spans 13 amino acids. CDR3 in amino acids: CALGRVSYNEQFF. DNA of the CDR3: TGTGCCCTGGGTCGAGTCTCCTACAATGAGCAGTTCTTC.

V gene TRBV20-1 combines with J gene TRBJ2-7; D is perhaps TRBD1 (6 bases). The CDR3 runs to 16 residues. Trimming removed 5 bases at V and 2 bases at J, with 22 bases between. Germline assignment: CDR1 DFQATT and CDR2 SNEGSKA (reference sequence). The CDR3 loop reads CSARTVGTQPPYEQYF. CDR3 coding DNA: TGCAGTGCTCGGACAGTTGGGACGCAACCGCCCTACGAGCAGTACTTC.

A note on this clonotype: Relative to the germline gene, one junction end is altered; a read error may explain this. V usage is TRBV7-9 and J usage is TRBJ2-1, with no clear D. CDR1 is SEHNR and CDR2 is FQNEAQ in the germline V gene (reference sequence). This CDR3 region has 14 residues. The CDR3 bases are TGTGCCAGCAGCTTAGTCGGCTCCTACAATAAGCAGTTCTTC. Protein: CASSLVGSYNKQFF.

The chain is built from TRBV25-1 and TRBJ2-2; TRBD2 matches at 7 bases. Trimming cost V 6 bases and J 1 base; bases outside gene matches: 11. The germline V gene has CDR1 MGHDK and CDR2 SYGVNS. The CDR3 runs 17 residues. CDR3 nucleotides: TGTGCCAGCAGGAAAGAGGTGGCTAGCGGGAACACCGGGGAGCTGTTTTTT. It codes for CASRKEVASGNTGELFF.

This clonotype was seen more than once but under ten times. The chain has TRBV10-3 and TRBJ2-7, with 7 bases fitting TRBD2. Germline values: CDR1 ENHRY, CDR2 SYGVKD. The V segment lost 6 bases and the J segment 3 bases; nucleotides outside the gene matches: 11. This CDR3 comprises 15 residues. CDR3 sequence (DNA): TGTGCCATCAGCACCTCGGAGGGAGGGATCTACGAGCAGTACTTC. It encodes CAISTSEGGIYEQYF.

This clonotype was counted only a few times. The chain combines TRBV10-3 with TRBJ1-2; D unresolved. The CDR3 runs 12 residues. Germline CDR1 and CDR2: ENHRY and SYGVKD. The V gene lost 6 bases and the J gene lost 7 bases, with 12 bases spanning the gap. The CDR3 protein is CAIRSMDLGYTF. Here the CDR3 DNA reads TGTGCCATCAGGTCAATGGATCTTGGCTACACCTTC.

This clonotype was counted a few times. The chain is built from TRBV3-1 and TRBJ1-1, with a weak D call TRBD1 (5 bases). Trimming shortened V by 4 bases and J by 2 bases, and 11 bases separated the two germline ends. This CDR3 contains 14 residues. Germline assignment: CDR1 LGHDT and CDR2 YNNKEL (reference sequence). Here the CDR3 reads CASSRLGVNTEAFF. The CDR3 DNA is TGTGCCAGCAGCCGGCTGGGGGTAAACACTGAAGCTTTCTTT.

Ten or more counts support this clonotype. The gene calls are TRBV12-3 or TRBV12-4 and TRBJ2-1, with D possibly being TRBD1 or TRBD2 (5 bases each). V lost 6 bases and J 0 bases, leaving 15 bases between the germline ends. The CDR3 length is 16 residues. The DNA for the CDR3 is TGTGCCAGCAGGAGCCGGGCAGGGAGCTCCTACAATGAGCAGTTCTTC. Translation: CASRSRAGSSYNEQFF.

This clonotype was observed a handful of times. The chain has TRBV20-1 and TRBJ2-2, with 11 bases that match TRBD2. The V and J ends lost 1 base and 7 bases, in that order; junction bases with no gene match: 8. The CDR3 is 16 amino acids. Germline CDR1 reads DFQATT; CDR2 reads SNEGSKA (reference sequence). The CDR3 DNA follows: TGCAGTGCTAGAGTAGTAGCGGGGGGGCCTGGCGGGGAGCTGTTTTTT. Its translation is CSARVVAGGPGGELFF.

The gene calls are TRBV6-6 and TRBJ2-3, with TRBD2 matching over 9 bases. Germline CDR1 and CDR2: MNHNY and SVGAGI (reference sequence). The CDR3 length is 13 residues. With 10 bases clipped from V and 1 base from J, the junction kept 3 bases outside the gene matches. The CDR3 DNA follows: TGTGCCACCTTAGCGGGGGGCACAGATACGCAGTATTTT. It yields the protein CATLAGGTDTQYF.

J is TRBJ2-7 and V is TRBV5-1; possible D gene TRBD1, 5 bases. Trimming left V 5 bases short and J 2 bases short, with 14 bases between. Germline V gene lookup returns CDR1 SGHRS and CDR2 YFSETQ. The CDR3 runs 14 residues. The CDR3 sequence is CASSLDIETYEQYF. The CDR3 nucleotides are TGCGCCAGCAGTCTGGACATCGAGACCTACGAGCAGTACTTC.

The chain uses TRBV7-3 and TRBJ2-3, with D possibly matching TRBD1 (7 bases). Trimming took off 4 bases at V and 7 bases at J, with 15 bases between the two ends. Per the germline V gene, CDR1 is SGHTA and CDR2 is FQGTGA. The CDR3 loop spans 14 amino acids. CDR3 region: CASSSGGGLYTQYF. DNA of the CDR3: TGTGCCAGCAGCTCAGGAGGGGGCCTGTATACGCAGTATTTT.

This clonotype appeared a few times. V usage is TRBV25-1 and J usage is TRBJ2-7; D is perhaps TRBD1 or TRBD2 (5 bases each). The CDR3 sequence is 13 residues long. The V and J ends lost 3 bases and 3 bases respectively, with 9 bases between them. Germline V gives CDR1 MGHDK, CDR2 SYGVNS. The DNA of the CDR3 is TGTGCCAGCAGTGACGCAGGGAGCTACGAGCAGTACTTC. Protein: CASSDAGSYEQYF.

The V call is TRBV20-1, the J call TRBJ1-1; D possibly corresponds to TRBD1 (5 bases). CDR3 length: 12 residues. Germline-derived CDR1 and CDR2 are DFQATT and SNEGSKA (reference sequence). V lost 1 base and J 7 bases, leaving 10 bases between the germline ends. The CDR3 bases are TGCAGTGCTAGAGGATGGGGGAATGAAGCTTTCTTT. Translated: CSARGWGNEAFF.

This clonotype was recorded a few times. The J gene is TRBJ1-1, the V gene TRBV7-9; D is uncertain. CDR3 length: 12 residues. Looked up from germline, CDR1 is SEHNR and CDR2 is FQNEAQ (reference sequence). Trimming removed 8 bases from V and 0 bases from J, with 7 bases in between. CDR3 sequence: CASRQVNTEAFF. The CDR3 DNA reads TGTGCCAGCCGGCAGGTGAACACTGAAGCTTTCTTT. Full variable domain (missing parts from reference TRBV7-9 and TRBJ1-1): DTGVSQNPRHKITKRGQNVTFRCDPISEHNRLYWYRQTLGQGPEFLTYFQNEAQLEKSRLLSDRFSAERPKGSFSTLEIQRTEQGDSAMYLCASRQVNTEAFFGQGTRLTVV.

This clonotype was recorded many times. The rearrangement links TRBV5-1 to TRBJ2-3, with 15 positions matching TRBD2. The V segment lost 4 bases and the J segment 14 bases; nucleotides outside the gene matches: 14. CDR3 length: 16 amino acids. The germline V gene encodes CDR1 SGHRS and CDR2 YFSETQ. In DNA form, the CDR3 reads TGCGCCAGCAGCGCGGGAACCGGACTAGCGGGGGGGCGTCGGTATTTT. Amino acids: CASSAGTGLAGGRRYF.

The table lists this clonotype with a few counts. V is TRBV7-8 and J is TRBJ2-5; D not resolved. The CDR3 consists of 12 residues. Per germline, CDR1 SGHVS and CDR2 FQNEAQ. Deletions cut 8 bases from V and 1 base from J, with 8 bases between. DNA of the CDR3: TGTGCCAGCTATAATTTCCAAGAGACCCAGTACTTC. This gives the protein CASYNFQETQYF.

J is TRBJ1-1 and V is TRBV7-9; tentative D call: TRBD1 (6 bases). Trimming removed 7 bases from V and 0 bases from J, with 12 bases in between. CDR3 size: 14 residues. CDR1 SEHNR and CDR2 FQNEAQ come from the germline V gene (reference sequence). For the CDR3, the DNA is TGTGCCAGCACCGAGGGGGGATTGAACACTGAAGCTTTCTTT. It is translated as CASTEGGLNTEAFF.

The table lists this clonotype with a few counts. The V and J genes are TRBV5-1 and TRBJ2-1, with D perhaps matching TRBD1 (8 bases). Germline-derived CDR1 and CDR2 are SGHRS and YFSETQ. The CDR3 is 17 residues long. The V end lost 0 bases, the J end lost 0 bases, and 13 bases lay between the germline ends. CDR3 nucleotide sequence: TGCGCCAGCAGCTTGGCAGGGGGCGGGAGCTCCTACAATGAGCAGTTCTTC. Translated: CASSLAGGGSSYNEQFF. Combining the CDR3 with reference TRBV5-1 and TRBJ2-1 gives the whole variable domain KAGVTQTPRYLIKTRGQQVTLSCSPISGHRSVSWYQQTPGQGLQFLFEYFSETQRNKGNFPGRFSGRQFSNSRSEMNVSTLELGDSALYLCASSLAGGGSSYNEQFFGPGTRLTVL.

The chain carries TRBV7-2 and TRBJ2-7, with TRBD1 as a possible D gene (7 bases). Germline values: CDR1 SGHTA, CDR2 FQGNSA. The V end lost 5 bases, the J end lost 2 bases, and 16 bases lay between the germline ends. This CDR3 has 15 amino acids. This CDR3 is CASSASSGGPYEQYF. The CDR3 coding sequence is TGTGCCAGCAGCGCATCGTCAGGGGGGCCCTACGAGCAGTACTTC.

V and J are TRBV20-1 and TRBJ2-1, with D possibly being TRBD2 (6 bases). Germline assignment: CDR1 DFQATT and CDR2 SNEGSKA (reference sequence). The CDR3 runs 14 residues. V lost 3 bases, J lost 6 bases, and 15 bases lay in between. The CDR3 loop is CSARMVGLVNEQFF. The CDR3 nucleotides are TGCAGTGCTAGGATGGTGGGACTCGTCAATGAGCAGTTCTTC.

This clonotype was picked up many times. Written as DNA, the CDR3 is TGCAGTGCTAGTGGTCCCGGAGTACTCTCCTACGAGCAGTACTTC. Translating gives CSASGPGVLSYEQYF. The V gene is TRBV20-1, the J gene TRBJ2-7, with D uncertain. The CDR3 has 15 residues. V lost 3 bases to trimming and J lost 0 bases, with 15 bases between them. Germline loops: CDR1 DFQATT, CDR2 SNEGSKA (reference sequence).

The chain employs TRBV11-2 and TRBJ1-1; a possible D gene is TRBD1 (6 bases). This CDR3 contains 15 residues. The V gene lost 2 bases and the J gene lost 1 base, with 11 bases spanning the gap. Germline V gene data show CDR1 as SGHAT and CDR2 as FQNNGV. CDR3 sequence reads: CASSLPGATNTEAFF. As DNA, the CDR3 is TGTGCCAGCAGCTTACCGGGGGCCACGAACACTGAAGCTTTCTTT. Full variable domain (remainder filled in from reference TRBV11-2 and TRBJ1-1): EAGVAQSPRYKIIEKRQSVAFWCNPISGHATLYWYQQILGQGPKLLIQFQNNGVVDDSQLPKDRFSAERLKGVDSTLKIQPAKLEDSAVYLCASSLPGATNTEAFFGQGTRLTVV.

The rearrangement uses TRBV15 and TRBJ2-7; the match to TRBD1 covers 7 bases. In germline, CDR1 is LNHNV, CDR2 YYDKDF (reference sequence). CDR3 size: 15 residues. V trimming: 0 bases; J trimming: 1 base; junction bases outside the gene matches: 3. CDR3 bases: TGTGCCACCAGCAGAGAGACAGGGAATTCCTACGAGCAGTACTTC. It yields the protein CATSRETGNSYEQYF. The full variable domain, with the rest looked up from reference TRBV15 and TRBJ2-7, is DAMVIQNPRYQVTQFGKPVTLSCSQTLNHNVMYWYQQKSSQAPKLLFHYYDKDFNNEADTPDNFQSRRPNTSFCFLDIRSPGLGDTAMYLCATSRETGNSYEQYFGPGTRLTVT.

This clonotype occurred a few times. The chain couples TRBV6-5 to TRBJ2-7, with 8 bases lining up with TRBD1. From germline, CDR1 is MNHEY and CDR2 SVGAGI. The V segment lost 2 bases and the J segment 7 bases; nucleotides outside the gene matches: 10. The CDR3 has 15 residues. CDR3 amino acids: CASSYLGQGAVEQYF. The CDR3 coding sequence is TGTGCCAGCAGTTACCTCGGGCAGGGGGCTGTTGAGCAGTACTTC.

This clonotype was seen a handful of times. The rearrangement joins TRBV20-1 to TRBJ2-3; a weak D match, TRBD2 (6 bases). CDR1 DFQATT and CDR2 SNEGSKA come from the germline V gene (reference sequence). The V gene lost 6 bases and the J gene lost 6 bases, with 19 bases spanning the gap. This CDR3 region has 14 residues. CDR3 protein: CSARTIPAGDTQYF. The CDR3 DNA follows: TGCAGTGCCCGGACTATTCCGGCGGGGGATACGCAGTATTTT.

This clonotype was recorded many times. The J gene is TRBJ2-1, the V gene TRBV7-8, with TRBD2 identical over 7 bases. The CDR3 runs 16 residues. Germline lookup yields CDR1 SGHVS and CDR2 FQNEAQ. Losses at the gene ends were 5 bases for V and 7 bases for J; bases not matched to a gene: 14. CDR3 DNA sequence: TGTGCCAGCAGCCCGGCCTTGGGCCTGGGAGGGAATGAGCAGTTCTTC. This codes for CASSPALGLGGNEQFF.